These T cell receptor beta chains were read from a single sample in a study of blood T cell repertoires in COVID-19. The table came from immunoSEQ multiplex PCR; TCRdb's copy has only in-frame clones and leaves some out. The sample consists of some 150,000 clones, roughly four fifths of them appearing once. Sequenced: peripheral blood. The origin of the receptors is a woman of 80 years or more with acute or convalescent COVID-19. Each CDR3 is given with its conserved first and last residue. The D gene is left open where the match is weak. Some rows mark clone size as missing; the rest say once, few, many or name a class of expanded clone.

TRBJ1-2 | TRBD1 | many | TRBV30 | TGTGCCTGGAGTGTACACCAGGGGGCCTATGGCTACACCTTC | CAWSVHQGAYGYTF
TRBJ2-3 | - | - | TRBV5-4 | TGTGCCAGCAGCTTGGTCGGAGGCCAGCGGGATACGCAGTATTTT | CASSLVGGQRDTQYF
TRBJ2-1 | - | - | TRBV2 | TGTGCCAGCAGTGATAGGGGTTACAATGAGCAGTTCTTC | CASSDRGYNEQFF
TRBJ2-5 | - | - | TRBV10-1 | TGCGCCACCTCACGAAGCGGAGCCCAAGAGACCCAGTACTTC | CATSRSGAQETQYF
TRBJ1-5 | - | few | TRBV5-8 | TGTGCCAGCAGCTTGACGGCGGTAACATGGAGTCAGCCCCAGCATTTT | CASSLTAVTWSQPQHF
TRBJ2-6 | - | few | TRBV7-2 | TGTGCCAGCAGCCTCAGCGCGGGTCATGGGGCCAACGTCCTGACTTTC | CASSLSAGHGANVLTF
TRBJ2-2 | - | - | TRBV6-4 | TGTGCCAGCAGCACAGGGTCCCCCGGGGAGCTGTTTTTT | CASSTGSPGELFF
TRBJ1-1 | - | - | TRBV19 | TGTGCCAGTAGTAGAGGTCTCGCAAGCACTGAAGCTTTCTTT | CASSRGLASTEAFF
TRBJ1-6 | TRBD1 | - | TRBV3-1/TRBV3-2 | TGTGCCAGCAGCCTTCAGGGGGCGAATTCACCCCTCCACTTT | CASSLQGANSPLHF
TRBJ1-1 | TRBD1 | - | TRBV18 | TGTGCCAGCTCACGAACCGGGACAGGGGACACTGAAGCTTTCTTT | CASSRTGTGDTEAFF
TRBJ1-5 | - | - | TRBV5-5 | TGTGCCAGCAACTACCCACAGGGGCCCCAGCATTTT | CASNYPQGPQHF
TRBJ2-2 | TRBD1 | - | TRBV29-1 | TGCAGCGTTGAAAGACAGGGCGGATGGGCCGGGGAGCTGTTTTTT | CSVERQGGWAGELFF
TRBJ1-4 | - | - | TRBV18 | TGTGCCAGCTCACCACCCGGTGGCAGGGATGGAAAACTGTTTTTT | CASSPPGGRDGKLFF
TRBJ2-4 | - | - | TRBV7-2 | TGTGCCAGCAGCTTACAGGGGGGCCCGGGGAACATTCAGTACTTC | CASSLQGGPGNIQYF
TRBJ1-1 | TRBD1 | - | TRBV11-2 | TGTGCCAGCAGCACCCAGGGGGGAACTGAAGCTTTCTTT | CASSTQGGTEAFF
TRBJ1-2 | - | - | TRBV7-9 | TGTGCCAGCAACGCGCAGGGCGTGTCGAGTGGCTACACCTTC | CASNAQGVSSGYTF
TRBJ1-1 | - | - | TRBV6-5 | TGTGCCAGCAGTATTTCTCAAAGGCGGGGCGCTGAAGCTTTCTTT | CASSISQRRGAEAFF
TRBJ1-2 | TRBD1 | - | TRBV4-2 | TGTGCCAGCAGCCAAGATTGGGGGACAGTCGGCTACACCTTC | CASSQDWGTVGYTF
TRBJ2-7 | - | - | TRBV9 | TGTGCCAGCAGCGTAAGTCACGGGGAGGCCTACGAGCAGTACTTC | CASSVSHGEAYEQYF
TRBJ1-2 | - | - | TRBV10-3 | TGTGCCATCAGTGGTGCGGGGGGAGGCTATGGCTACACCTTC | CAISGAGGGYGYTF
TRBJ1-4 | - | - | TRBV10-3 | TGTGCCATCAGCCGCGGCCAGGGAACTAATGAAAAACTGTTTTTT | CAISRGQGTNEKLFF
TRBJ2-1 | - | - | TRBV11-2 | TGTGCCAGCAGCCCAGGCGGGGTTTTGTGGTTCTTC | CASSPGGVLWFF
TRBJ2-1 | TRBD2 | - | TRBV7-9 | TGTGCCAGCAGCCCTAGCGGGGCCTCCTACAATGAGCAGTTCTTC | CASSPSGASYNEQFF
TRBJ1-2 | TRBD1 | - | TRBV6-4 | TGTGCCAGCAGCGCAGGGGGAGAGGGCTATGGCTACACCTTC | CASSAGGEGYGYTF
TRBJ1-6 | - | once | TRBV9 | TGTGCCAGCAGCGTAGAACAGGGAAATTCACCCCTCCACTTT | CASSVEQGNSPLHF
TRBJ1-1 | - | few | TRBV10-3 | TGTGCCATCAGAGAGCTGGACAGCACTGAAGCTTTCTTT | CAIRELDSTEAFF
TRBJ1-3 | - | - | TRBV11-2 | TGTGCCAGCAGCTTAGGCCTGAGAGGAAACACCATATATTTT | CASSLGLRGNTIYF
TRBJ1-3 | - | few | TRBV11-2 | TGTGCCAGCAGCTACGCGGGAACTGGAAACACCATATATTTT | CASSYAGTGNTIYF
TRBJ2-2 | TRBD1 | - | TRBV25-1 | TGTGCCATGGGGGACAGGGAGGGTGTTCCCGGGGAGCTGTTTTTT | CAMGDREGVPGELFF
TRBJ2-1 | TRBD2 | - | TRBV5-6 | TGTGCCAGCAGCCCCAGGCGGGGGGCAATCGACAATGAGCAGTTCTTC | CASSPRRGAIDNEQFF
TRBJ2-4 | TRBD2 | - | TRBV7-9 | TGTGCCAGCAGCGCCGGGACTAGCAATCAGTACTTC | CASSAGTSNQYF
TRBJ1-5 | TRBD1 | - | TRBV7-8 | TGTGCCAGCAGCGCCAGGGGGCATCAGCCCCAGCATTTT | CASSARGHQPQHF
TRBJ2-3 | - | - | TRBV6-4 | TGTGCCAGCAGTGATGGAGGAGCTAGCACAGATACGCAGTATTTT | CASSDGGASTDTQYF
TRBJ1-1 | - | - | TRBV25-1 | TGTGCCAGCAGTGAACCCGGGGGTGAAGCTTTCTTT | CASSEPGGEAFF
TRBJ1-1 | - | - | TRBV9 | TGTGCCAGCAGCCCACACCGAAGGGGCAGGGGTAACACTGAAGCTTTCTTT | CASSPHRRGRGNTEAFF
TRBJ1-2 | - | - | TRBV7-9 | TGTGCCAGCAGCCTATCAACAAACAGGGCCTACTATGGCTACACCTTC | CASSLSTNRAYYGYTF
TRBJ1-2 | TRBD1 | - | TRBV5-1 | TGCGCCAGCAGCGAACCGGGACAGGGGTTTCAGGTGGACTATGGCTACACCTTC | CASSEPGQGFQVDYGYTF
TRBJ2-1 | TRBD2 | - | TRBV4-3 | TGCGCCAGCAGCCCCCTTAGCGGGGGGGGGTATGAGCAGTTCTTC | CASSPLSGGGYEQFF
TRBJ1-2 | - | - | TRBV24-1 | TGTGCCACCAGTGACCAGGGGCATGGCTACACCTTC | CATSDQGHGYTF
TRBJ1-1 | TRBD1 | - | TRBV30 | TGTGCCCGGGACAGGGGGAGAGGAACTGAAGCTTTCTTT | CARDRGRGTEAFF
TRBJ2-3 | - | - | TRBV7-3 | TGTGCCAGCAGCTTAACGGACAGCCGCACAGATACGCAGTATTTT | CASSLTDSRTDTQYF
TRBJ1-2 | TRBD1 | - | TRBV25-1 | TGTGCCAGCAGTGAATCAGGGGGCGGTGGGGTCTATGGCTACACCTTC | CASSESGGGGVYGYTF
TRBJ1-4 | - | - | TRBV5-1 | TGCGCCAGCAGCTTGGATGCAGGGTGGAATAATGAAAAACTGTTTTTT | CASSLDAGWNNEKLFF
TRBJ2-2 | - | - | TRBV5-1 | TGCGCCAGTAGAAACACCGGGGAGCTGTTTTTT | CASRNTGELFF
TRBJ2-4 | - | - | TRBV5-6 | TGTGCCAGCAGCTTAAGAGGGCCAAAAAACATTCAGTACTTC | CASSLRGPKNIQYF
TRBJ1-6 | - | - | TRBV3-1/TRBV3-2 | TGTGCCAGCAGCCAAGGAGCTGGGCGGGGTTCACCCCTCCACTTT | CASSQGAGRGSPLHF
TRBJ2-7 | - | - | TRBV11-2 | TGTGCCAGCAGCTTAGTCCCAGGTACCTACGAGCAGTACTTC | CASSLVPGTYEQYF
TRBJ1-2 | - | - | TRBV7-9 | TGTGCCAGCAGCGACGTAAGGTCCGGGGGCTACACCTTC | CASSDVRSGGYTF
TRBJ1-2 | - | once | TRBV30 | TGTGCCTGGTCCCTAACGGGGGGTCCCTATGGCTACACCTTC | CAWSLTGGPYGYTF
TRBJ1-3 | - | - | TRBV27 | TGTGCCAGCAGTTTGGACTACTCTGGAAACACCATATATTTT | CASSLDYSGNTIYF
TRBJ2-7 | - | - | TRBV2 | TGTGCCAGCAAGTCCTCCCCCAGCTCCTACGAGCAGTACTTC | CASKSSPSSYEQYF
TRBJ1-6 | TRBD1 | - | TRBV27 | TGTGCCAGCAGAACTCCGACAGGGAGGTATTCACCCCTCCACTTT | CASRTPTGRYSPLHF